These 25 T cell receptor beta chains were all obtained from the same sample, sequenced in a study of molecular identifiers for immune sequencing clone quantification (dated by TCRdb to the late 2010s). Library prep was done by PCR. The reads were generated on an Illumina HiSeq 4000. TCRdb cleaned the public reads at Q25 with fastp, built clones with MiXCR and kept in-frame beta chains. Rows merge per CDR3 protein into single entries with the most common DNA and genes. The sample contains 550,000 to 750,000 distinct CDR3 sequences, 15% to 20% of them found a single time. The biggest ten clones account for about 0.9% of the sample. Sequencing was performed on naive CD8+ T cells from blood, with Jurkat cell RNA spiked in. In the paper's terms, the cell subset or site label means: FACS-sorted CD8+CD4-CCR7+CD45RA+ naive T cells. These receptors all come from a human donor in good health. Some libraries in this study had Jurkat cell RNA spiked in.

A remark on this clonotype: This clone may be a read error of a much larger clone one base away. A read error is likely, as this CDR3 ends without the conserved phenylalanine or tryptophan. The chain has TRBV28 and TRBJ2-7, with D perhaps matching TRBD2 (6 bases). The CDR3 loop spans 13 amino acids. V was pared by 5 bases and J by 5 bases, with 13 bases between. Germline V gene sequence: CDR1 MDHEN, CDR2 SYDVKM. For the CDR3, the DNA is TGTGCCAGCAGTCCCCTCCGACTAGACGAGCAGTACTCC. It encodes CASSPLRLDEQYS.

This clonotype was recorded many times. The chain uses TRBV5-6 and TRBJ2-7; the D gene is possibly TRBD1 (6 bases). Germline-derived CDR1 and CDR2 are SGHDT and YYEEEE. V lost 4 bases and J lost 3, with 11 bases in between. This CDR3 is built from 13 residues. This CDR3 is CASSTGTFYEQYF. CDR3 bases: TGTGCCAGCAGCACCGGGACATTCTACGAGCAGTACTTC.

This clonotype showed up many times. The chain employs TRBV7-6 and TRBJ2-2; D tentatively reads TRBD1 or TRBD2 (5 bases each). The V gene's germline CDR1 is SGHVS and CDR2 FNYEAQ. V lost 11 bases to trimming and J lost 6 bases, with 13 bases between them. This CDR3 is built from 12 residues. In DNA form, the CDR3 reads TGTGCCGTCGGACGAGGGGCCGGGGAGCTGTTTTTT. Its translation is CAVGRGAGELFF.

This clonotype was detected once. The chain uses TRBV6-2 or TRBV6-3 and TRBJ2-3, with D uncertain. The CDR3 spans 15 residues. V lost 1 base and J lost 5, with 13 bases in between. CDR1 and CDR2 (germline): MNHEY, SVGEGT. The CDR3 sequence is CASSYLNPFEDTQYF. The CDR3 DNA reads TGTGCCAGCAGTTACTTGAACCCTTTCGAAGATACGCAGTATTTT.

This clonotype has at least ten counts. The chain is built from TRBV5-1 and TRBJ2-3; 8 positions match TRBD2. Germline assignment: CDR1 SGHRS and CDR2 YFSETQ. J was trimmed by 5 bases and V by 7 bases; bases with no gene match: 9. The CDR3 spans 14 residues. The CDR3 DNA sequence: TGCGCCAGCTCGGGGGGGAGCCCGGGAGATACGCAGTATTTT. This translates into CASSGGSPGDTQYF.

In regard to this clonotype: This could be a read error, since a much larger clone is one nucleotide away. Because it lacks the conserved phenylalanine or tryptophan at the end, this CDR3 is likely a read error. The V and J genes are TRBV7-9 and TRBJ1-1, with TRBD1 identical over 8 bases. Germline V CDR1 and CDR2: SEHNR, FQNEAQ (reference sequence). J lost 4 bases, V lost 6 bases, and 1 base had no gene match. This CDR3 is 12 amino acids long. CDR3: CASRDRATEAFS. The CDR3 DNA is TGTGCCAGCAGGGACAGGGCCACTGAAGCTTTCTCT.

This clonotype was detected many times. This chain links TRBV7-6 with TRBJ2-3, with 7 bases fitting TRBD2. Germline trimming cut 4 bases from V and 6 bases from J; bases unmatched to any gene: 10. Per the germline V gene, CDR1 is SGHVS and CDR2 is FNYEAQ. This CDR3 has 15 residues. The CDR3 reads CASSSRSRGVDTQYF. CDR3 DNA: TGTGCCAGCAGCTCAAGATCCCGGGGGGTGGATACGCAGTATTTT.

This clonotype was recorded many times. The chain combines TRBV27 with TRBJ1-4; D unclear. Germline V gives CDR1 MNHEY, CDR2 SMNVEV (reference sequence). CDR3 length: 15 residues. V was trimmed by 5 bases and J by 0 bases, leaving 10 bases between them. This CDR3 is CASSPYDATNEKLFF. The DNA for the CDR3 is TGTGCCAGCAGTCCCTACGATGCAACTAATGAAAAACTGTTTTTT.

This clonotype was counted at least ten times. The chain employs TRBV14 and TRBJ2-7; tentative D call: TRBD2 (5 bases). The CDR3 length is 15 residues. Per germline, CDR1 SGHDN and CDR2 FVKESK. V gave up 3 bases and J gave up 3 bases, with 15 bases separating them. The CDR3 region is CASSQDSLRDYEQYF. The CDR3 DNA follows: TGTGCCAGCAGCCAGGACTCACTGAGGGACTACGAGCAGTACTTC. The full variable domain, with the rest looked up from reference TRBV14 and TRBJ2-7, is EAGVTQFPSHSVIEKGQTVTLRCDPISGHDNLYWYRRVMGKEIKFLLHFVKESKQDESGMPNNRFLAERTGGTYSTLKVQPAELEDSGVYFCASSQDSLRDYEQYFGPGTRLTVT.

This clonotype was found a few times. J is TRBJ2-3 and V is TRBV5-4; 8 bases fit TRBD2. This CDR3 has 16 amino acids. Trimming cost V 4 bases and J 0 bases; bases outside gene matches: 7. The V gene's germline CDR1 is SGHNT and CDR2 YYREEE (reference sequence). The CDR3 spells CASSAYGGGSTDTQYF. DNA for the CDR3: TGTGCCAGCAGCGCTTACGGGGGGGGTAGCACAGATACGCAGTATTTT.

The rearrangement uses TRBV7-9 and TRBJ2-7; 7 bases map to TRBD2. Germline assignment: CDR1 SEHNR and CDR2 FQNEAQ (reference sequence). With V trimmed by 5 bases and J by 2 bases, 6 bases remained unmatched. The CDR3 has 14 residues. The CDR3 DNA reads TGTGCCAGCAGCGGTGCGACTAGCACCTACGAGCAGTACTTC. Translating it yields CASSGATSTYEQYF.

This clonotype was counted at least ten times. The J gene is TRBJ2-2, the V gene TRBV12-5, with 14 bases lining up with TRBD2. The CDR3 extends over 19 amino acids. V shed 0 bases and J 6 bases; nucleotides not matched to a gene: 9. Germline V lookup: CDR1 LGHNT, CDR2 FRNRAP. The chain's CDR3 is CASGLVLGLAGELAGELFF. The CDR3 coding sequence is TGTGCTAGTGGTTTGGTACTGGGACTAGCGGGAGAGTTGGCCGGGGAGCTGTTTTTT.

This clonotype was counted at least ten times. The V call is TRBV27, the J call TRBJ1-5; 11 bases are a match to TRBD1. V gave up 6 bases and J gave up 0 bases; unmatched junction bases: 7. This CDR3 has 17 amino acids. CDR1 is MNHEY and CDR2 is SMNVEV in the germline V gene (reference sequence). Here the CDR3 DNA reads TGTGCCAGCAGGTCCGGGACAGGGGGGTATAGCAATCAGCCCCAGCATTTT. It translates to CASRSGTGGYSNQPQHF.

CDR3 amino acids: CASSLGGGLAGELFF. The CDR3 region has the DNA TGTGCCAGCAGTTTAGGGGGTGGTTTGGCCGGGGAGCTGTTTTTT. The rearrangement uses TRBV27 and TRBJ2-2; D could derive from TRBD1 or TRBD2 (5 bases each). Germline V gene lookup returns CDR1 MNHEY and CDR2 SMNVEV (reference sequence). This CDR3 contains 15 residues. V dropped 2 bases and J dropped 6 bases, with 13 bases sitting between them.

For this clonotype: This may be a read error, as it is one base from a much larger clone. The CDR3 here is CASSLPTGVHEQYF. CDR3 sequence (DNA): TGTGCCAGCAGCTTACCGACAGGGGTGCACGAGCAGTACTTC. The chain recombines TRBV7-9 with TRBJ2-7; 8 bases are a match to TRBD1. Germline V CDR1 and CDR2: SEHNR, FQNEAQ (reference sequence). With 2 bases clipped from V and 5 bases from J, the junction kept 5 bases outside the gene matches. The CDR3 is 14 amino acids.

This sequence joins TRBV4-1 and TRBJ2-7; TRBD1 matches at 10 bases. In germline, CDR1 is MGHRA, CDR2 YSYEKL. The CDR3 spans 14 residues. Trimming took 4 bases from V and 7 from J; bases not matched to a gene: 7. This CDR3 reads CASSRPTGGEEQYF. CDR3 coding DNA: TGCGCCAGCAGCCGACCGACAGGGGGCGAAGAGCAGTACTTC.

This clonotype appeared many times. Here the CDR3 DNA reads TGTGCCAGCACCTCGGGAGTTGGGGCAGAGACCCAGTACTTC. This translates into CASTSGVGAETQYF. V is TRBV2 and J is TRBJ2-5; D perhaps matches TRBD2 (6 bases). Germline CDR1 SNHLY, CDR2 FYNNEI. V was clipped by 7 bases and J by 4 bases, with 16 bases between them. This CDR3 spans 14 amino acids.

About this clonotype: This may be a read error, as it is one base from a much larger clone. The chain uses TRBV7-2 and TRBJ2-1; TRBD1 or TRBD2 may be the D gene (5 bases each). The germline gives CDR1 SGHTA, CDR2 FQGNSA. The CDR3 runs to 16 residues. The CDR3 loop is CASGLFSWDGNNEQFF. Written as DNA, the CDR3 is TGTGCCAGCGGCTTATTTAGTTGGGACGGTAACAATGAGCAGTTCTTC.

In regard to this clonotype: A clone one base away is much larger, so this may be a read error. The gene calls are TRBV29-1 and TRBJ2-2; TRBD2 matches 7 bases. The germline gives CDR1 SQVTM, CDR2 ANQGSEA. This CDR3 has 16 amino acids. CDR3 loop: CSARTSSVFYTGELSF. The CDR3 DNA reads as TGCAGCGCTCGGACTAGTTCCGTATTTTACACCGGGGAGCTGTCTTTT.

This clonotype was detected many times. This chain links TRBV4-3 with TRBJ2-3, with TRBD2 identical over 7 bases. The CDR3 is 17 amino acids. Trimming took 0 bases from V and 0 from J; bases not matched to a gene: 6. Looked up from germline, CDR1 is LGHNA and CDR2 is YSLEER. CDR3 DNA: TGCGCCAGCAGCCAAGATAAGCGGGGACTTAGCACAGATACGCAGTATTTT. This sequence encodes CASSQDKRGLSTDTQYF.

This clonotype was counted between two and nine times. The rearrangement uses TRBV9 and TRBJ2-1; TRBD2 agrees at 11 bases. The CDR3 runs 12 residues. The germline V gene has CDR1 SGDLS and CDR2 YYNGEE. J lost 7 bases, V lost 7 bases, and 1 base had no gene match. The CDR3 sequence is CASGTSGNEQFF. In nucleotides, the CDR3 is TGTGCCAGCGGGACTAGCGGTAATGAGCAGTTCTTC.

The chain recombines TRBV27 with TRBJ2-7, with 11 bases matching TRBD1. The J segment lost 4 bases and the V segment lost 0 bases, leaving 5 bases of the junction unmatched. Germline values: CDR1 MNHEY, CDR2 SMNVEV (reference sequence). This CDR3 is 16 amino acids long. DNA of the CDR3: TGTGCCAGCAGTTTATCGACGGGACAGGGGGAGTACGAGCAGTACTTC. Translation gives CASSLSTGQGEYEQYF.

This clonotype was observed at least ten times. The genes are TRBV19 and TRBJ2-3; D possibly corresponds to TRBD2 (6 bases). Germline CDR1 is LNHDA and CDR2 is SQIVND (reference sequence). The CDR3 contains 13 residues. The V and J ends lost 9 bases and 1 base respectively, with 11 bases between them. For the CDR3, the DNA is TGTGCCAGCGAGGAGGGAGGCACAGATACGCAGTATTTT. Translated, it gives CASEEGGTDTQYF.

Many counts were recorded for this clonotype. The junction departs from germline at one end; a sequencing error may be responsible. The chain uses TRBV2 and TRBJ2-1; the D call may be TRBD1 or TRBD2 (5 bases each). The CDR3 has 15 amino acids. CDR1 SNHLY and CDR2 FYNNEI come from the germline V gene. The CDR3 DNA sequence: TGTGCCACCAGTCACTTTCCTTCGGGGACGAATGAGCAGTTCTTC. Protein product: CATSHFPSGTNEQFF.

This clonotype was counted at least ten times. The chain employs TRBV7-2 and TRBJ2-7, with TRBD2 matching 10 bases. The V segment lost 7 bases and the J segment 2 bases; nucleotides outside the gene matches: 5. The germline V gene has CDR1 SGHTA and CDR2 FQGNSA. This CDR3 is built from 14 residues. CDR3 in DNA: TGTGCCAGCACCCCACTAGCGGGGCCCTACGAGCAGTACTTC. This encodes CASTPLAGPYEQYF.